Listed below are T cell receptor beta chains from one sample, sequenced in a study of blood T cells in healthy people across ages. TCRdb reanalysed the 5' RACE reads using MiXCR and keeps one entry per CDR3 protein. This sample carries over a million distinct CDR3 sequences, approximately 42% of them seen once, and the ten largest clones take 7.9%. Sequenced sample: blood. The receptors were sampled from a woman younger than 35 in good health. Each CDR3 is given with its conserved first and last residue. A D gene is named only where the DNA matches it firmly. Clone size is given for some rows only: seen once, a few or many times, or a class if the clone is expanded.

clone size,D gene,J gene,V gene,CDR3 protein,CDR3 DNA
NA,NA,TRBJ2-1,TRBV28,CASSNGPSHNEQFF,TGTGCCAGCAGTAACGGGCCCTCCCACAATGAGCAGTTCTTC
NA,NA,TRBJ2-1,TRBV9,CASSRPRTNNEQFF,TGTGCCAGCAGCCGACCGAGGACTAACAATGAGCAGTTCTTC
few,NA,TRBJ2-7,TRBV6-1,CASSEAWQGLVEQYF,TGTGCCAGCAGTGAAGCTTGGCAGGGATTGGTTGAGCAGTACTTC
few,NA,TRBJ2-7,TRBV4-1,CASSQAPEGFDEQYF,TGCGCCAGCAGCCAAGCTCCGGAGGGATTTGACGAGCAGTACTTC
NA,TRBD2,TRBJ2-1,TRBV30,CAWSTSGVYNEQFF,TGTGCCTGGAGTACTAGCGGAGTATACAATGAGCAGTTCTTC
NA,NA,TRBJ1-5,TRBV28,CASSFWTRTSNQPQHF,TGTGCCAGCAGTTTCTGGACAAGAACTAGCAATCAGCCCCAGCATTTT
NA,NA,TRBJ1-5,TRBV18,CASSPFSQGPTSGNRPQHF,TGTGCCAGCTCACCATTTTCGCAGGGGCCCACAAGCGGGAATCGGCCCCAGCATTTT
NA,NA,TRBJ2-1,TRBV6-5,CASSYRGNNEQFF,TGTGCCAGCAGTTACCGAGGTAACAATGAGCAGTTCTTC
NA,NA,TRBJ1-4,TRBV5-1,CASSWMGLNEKLFF,TGCGCCAGCAGCTGGATGGGTTTAAATGAAAAACTGTTTTTT
few,NA,TRBJ2-1,TRBV24-1,CATSDGAGTYKEQFF,TGTGCCACCAGTGACGGTGCAGGGACCTACAAAGAGCAGTTCTTC
few,TRBD1,TRBJ2-7,TRBV6-5,CASSYATGTGVYEQYF,TGTGCCAGCAGTTACGCTACCGGGACAGGGGTCTACGAGCAGTACTTC
few,NA,TRBJ1-6,TRBV28,CASSGRPTNSPLHF,TGTGCCAGCAGTGGGCGCCCGACTAATTCACCCCTCCACTTT
few,NA,TRBJ2-7,TRBV2,CASSETAGPAYEQYF,TGTGCCAGCAGTGAAACGGCAGGCCCTGCCTACGAGCAGTACTTC
few,TRBD2,TRBJ2-3,TRBV12-3/TRBV12-4,CASSLQRVSGGTDTQYF,TGTGCCAGCAGTTTACAGAGGGTTAGCGGGGGCACAGATACGCAGTATTTT
NA,NA,TRBJ2-1,TRBV20-1,CSASSTGIAGTQFF,TGCAGTGCCTCCTCAACAGGGATCGCCGGGACCCAGTTCTTC
NA,TRBD1,TRBJ2-4,TRBV12-3/TRBV12-4,CASSSPRQGEGKNIQYF,TGTGCCAGCAGTTCACCACGACAGGGGGAGGGCAAAAACATTCAGTACTTC
NA,NA,TRBJ1-2,TRBV20-1,CSWASDREVYGYTF,TGCAGTTGGGCTTCGGACAGAGAAGTATATGGCTACACCTTC
few,NA,TRBJ2-3,TRBV20-1,CSAREGSGDTQYF,TGCAGTGCTAGGGAAGGGTCTGGGGATACGCAGTATTTT
few,NA,TRBJ1-1,TRBV6-5,CATYDLTEAFF,TGTGCCACCTACGACCTCACTGAAGCTTTCTTT
NA,TRBD2,TRBJ2-7,TRBV5-1,CASSSSLTRESYEQYF,TGCGCCAGCAGCTCTTCCCTAACGCGGGAGAGCTACGAGCAGTACTTC
NA,TRBD2,TRBJ2-4,TRBV5-1,CASSLVALAGGSSIQYF,TGCGCCAGCAGCTTGGTGGCGCTAGCGGGGGGGAGTAGCATTCAGTACTTC
many,NA,TRBJ2-5,TRBV5-1,CASSAASQETQYF,TGCGCCAGCAGCGCTGCCAGTCAAGAGACCCAGTACTTC
many,NA,TRBJ2-7,TRBV4-1,CASSQVADYEQYF,TGCGCCAGCAGCCAAGTTGCCGACTACGAGCAGTACTTC
few,NA,TRBJ2-5,TRBV6-6,CASSASAQETQYF,TGTGCCAGCAGTGCTAGTGCCCAAGAGACCCAGTACTTC
NA,NA,TRBJ2-1,TRBV20-1,CSALGLSGASSYNEQFF,TGCAGTGCTCTAGGATTGTCCGGGGCGAGCTCCTACAATGAGCAGTTCTTC
few,NA,TRBJ2-7,TRBV12-3/TRBV12-4,CASSRAARTHEQYF,TGTGCCAGCAGTAGGGCCGCCCGAACCCACGAGCAGTACTTC
once,TRBD2,TRBJ2-5,TRBV20-1,CRPTSSGGHNEQYF,TGCAGGCCGACGAGTAGCGGGGGGCACAATGAGCAGTACTTC
NA,NA,TRBJ2-1,TRBV9,CASSFLENEQFF,TGTGCCAGCAGCTTCCTAGAAAATGAGCAGTTCTTC
few,TRBD1,TRBJ1-2,TRBV12-3/TRBV12-4,CASSLIRDRAHYGYTF,TGTGCCAGCAGTCTTATCCGGGACAGGGCTCACTATGGCTACACCTTC
few,TRBD1,TRBJ1-2,TRBV6-1,CASSDPARWDRGNYGYTF,TGTGCCAGCAGTGACCCGGCACGTTGGGACAGGGGGAACTATGGCTACACCTTC
NA,TRBD1,TRBJ1-2,TRBV6-6,CASSWSLEQGADGYTF,TGTGCCAGCAGTTGGTCACTAGAACAGGGGGCCGATGGCTACACCTTC
few,TRBD2,TRBJ2-3,TRBV5-1,CASRRTSGGGTDTQYF,TGCGCCAGCAGGCGGACTAGCGGGGGTGGCACAGATACGCAGTATTTT
few,NA,TRBJ2-1,TRBV9,CASSSGGRSINEQFF,TGTGCCTCCAGCAGTGGGGGCCGGTCAATTAATGAGCAGTTCTTC
few,TRBD1,TRBJ1-1,TRBV7-3,CASSPDRDPNTEAFF,TGTGCCAGCAGCCCGGACAGGGATCCTAACACTGAAGCTTTCTTT
few,TRBD1,TRBJ1-4,TRBV20-1,CRTGRNEKLFF,TGTAGGACAGGGCGAAATGAAAAACTGTTTTTT
few,NA,TRBJ1-2,TRBV6-5,CASSYSDRPGGYTF,TGTGCCAGCAGTTACTCCGACAGGCCGGGAGGCTACACCTTC
NA,NA,TRBJ2-7,TRBV6-5,CASKGGGKNNEQYF,TGTGCCAGCAAGGGAGGAGGGAAAAATAACGAGCAGTACTTC
NA,TRBD2,TRBJ2-1,TRBV27,CASSLPAGGIRNEQFF,TGTGCCAGCAGTCTCCCCGCGGGGGGCATTAGGAATGAGCAGTTCTTC
NA,TRBD2,TRBJ2-3,TRBV29-1,CSVAPLAGGNTDTQYF,TGCAGCGTCGCGCCTCTAGCGGGGGGAAACACAGATACGCAGTATTTT
once,NA,TRBJ2-7,TRBV7-2,CASSLEARPGPYEQYF,TGTGCCAGCAGCTTAGAGGCGCGGCCGGGCCCCTACGAGCAGTACTTC